The clone carrying this T cell receptor beta chain was seen more than once but under ten times. The target antigen is unknown. The sample is drawn from a study of cytomegalovirus exposure and HLA in healthy donors. Regarding the study as a whole: Because they were indistinguishable, some V segments, including TRBV6-2 and TRBV6-3, were excluded. In an earlier analysis, in 540 or so donors, most V segments appeared productive either ~90% or ~30% of the time. Researchers counted some 150 TCR beta chains as cytomegalovirus-associated.

CDR1 is KGHSH, CDR2 LQKENI, per germline. Unmatched junction bases numbered 3, after V lost 4 bases and J lost 7 bases. The CDR3 totals 13 residues. The PCR used 60 Vbeta and 13 Jbeta primers. Libraries were prepared by immunoSEQ multiplex PCR; TCRdb keeps only in-frame clonotypes and omits some of them. The sample has 150,000 or so clones, around 67% seen once. The sequence derives from a young woman in good health and CMV-seronegative. Sequenced material: PBMCs. This chain connects TRBV18 to TRBJ2-2; 7 nucleotides match TRBD1. The CDR3 DNA reads TGTGCCAGCTCACACAGGGGAGACGGGGAGCTGTTTTTT. Amino acids: CASSHRGDGELFF.